The 10 T cell receptor beta chains listed next were all sequenced from one sample in a study of blood T cell repertoires in COVID-19. Some clones are missing from TCRdb's copy, which holds only in-frame ones; the method was immunoSEQ multiplex PCR. Altogether roughly 200,000 clones are present, about 84% being singletons, with the ten largest covering roughly 7%. Material for sequencing was peripheral blood. The origin of the receptors is a woman aged 80 or over with COVID-19, enrolled during active disease.

The V gene is TRBV6-5, the J gene TRBJ2-5, with 7 bases aligning to TRBD2. This CDR3 has 15 amino acids. Germline V gene lookup returns CDR1 MNHEY and CDR2 SVGAGI. With V trimmed by 0 bases and J by 4 bases, 5 bases remained unmatched. The DNA of the CDR3 is TGTGCCAGCAGTTACTCAAGCGGGGTAGGAGAGACCCAGTACTTC. This codes for CASSYSSGVGETQYF.

The rearrangement links TRBV2 to TRBJ1-5, with D unclear. The CDR3 contains 15 residues. Trimming took off 6 bases at V and 6 bases at J, with 18 bases between the two ends. CDR1 and CDR2 from the germline V gene are SNHLY and FYNNEI. In DNA form, the CDR3 reads TGTGCCAGCAGGACCGGGGATCCGGGTTTTCAGCCCCAGCATTTT. Translation gives CASRTGDPGFQPQHF.

V and J are TRBV6-5 and TRBJ1-4, with TRBD1 matching 7 bases. Germline CDR1 MNHEY, CDR2 SVGAGI. The CDR3 contains 15 residues. With V trimmed by 6 bases and J by 5 bases, 9 bases remained unmatched. CDR3 in DNA: TGTGCCAGCAGCCCCCCGGGACAGCTGAATGAAAAACTGTTTTTT. Residues: CASSPPGQLNEKLFF.

The V gene is TRBV11-2, the J gene TRBJ1-1, with D possibly being TRBD1 (5 bases). The V gene lost 5 bases and the J gene lost 2 bases, with 12 bases spanning the gap. This CDR3 has 14 residues. Germline V lookup: CDR1 SGHAT, CDR2 FQNNGV. The CDR3 spells CASSPVGGNTEAFF. Written as DNA, the CDR3 is TGTGCCAGCAGCCCCGTGGGGGGAAACACTGAAGCTTTCTTT.

The chain uses TRBV18 and TRBJ1-1; 8 bases fit TRBD1. The germline V gene has CDR1 KGHSH and CDR2 LQKENI. V gave up 0 bases and J gave up 0 bases; unmatched junction bases: 12. The CDR3 is 19 residues long. CDR3 protein: CASSPPGSRGRIMNTEAFF. The CDR3 DNA follows: TGTGCCAGCTCACCACCGGGTTCCAGGGGGCGGATTATGAACACTGAAGCTTTCTTT.

The chain couples TRBV5-1 to TRBJ2-7; 9 positions agree with TRBD2. The CDR3 extends over 15 amino acids. Losses at the gene ends were 7 bases for V and 2 bases for J; bases not matched to a gene: 10. Germline loops: CDR1 SGHRS, CDR2 YFSETQ. The CDR3 DNA sequence: TGCGCCAGCCGTCCCACGGCGGGAGGGACCTACGAGCAGTACTTC. As protein: CASRPTAGGTYEQYF.

As to this clone: The same CDR3 arises from other DNA sequences in this sample as well. CDR3 in DNA: TGTGCCAGCAGCCAAGGCGCACCCCTCCACTTT. Encoded protein: CASSQGAPLHF. The rearrangement joins TRBV3-1 (or the pseudogene TRBV3-2) to TRBJ1-6; D remains unclear. Germline V gene lookup returns CDR1 LGHDT and CDR2 YNNKEL (reference sequence). The V and J ends lost 1 base and 11 bases respectively, with 3 bases between them. This CDR3 region has 11 residues.

CDR3 region: CASSPPGLAASTDTQYF. The CDR3 nucleotides are TGTGCCAGCAGTCCACCGGGACTAGCGGCTAGCACAGATACGCAGTATTTT. V is TRBV28 and J is TRBJ2-3; 11 nucleotides align to TRBD2. CDR3 size: 17 residues. V lost 5 bases, J lost 0 bases, and 7 bases stayed unmatched. Germline V gene data show CDR1 as MDHEN and CDR2 as SYDVKM.

This clone was observed a single time. V and J are TRBV5-1 and TRBJ2-6; tentative D call: TRBD1 (5 bases). CDR3 size: 15 residues. V shed 5 bases and J shed 0 bases, with 9 bases lying between them. Germline V gene data show CDR1 as SGHRS and CDR2 as YFSETQ. CDR3 sequence reads: CASRMDNSGANVLTF. Written as DNA, the CDR3 is TGCGCCAGCAGAATGGACAACTCTGGGGCCAACGTCCTGACTTTC.

V and J are TRBV25-1 and TRBJ1-3, with no clear D. Trimming removed 2 bases at V and 1 base at J, with 9 bases between. Germline CDR1 is MGHDK and CDR2 is SYGVNS. The CDR3 runs to 15 residues. CDR3 DNA sequence: TGTGCCAGCAGTGAAGTAGTACAGTCTGGAAACACCATATATTTT. It encodes CASSEVVQSGNTIYF.